Listed below are T cell receptor beta chains from one sample, sequenced in a study of CD8 T cell repertoires and HIV-1 epitope variants. Their antigen targets remain unknown. Generated by immunoSEQ multiplex PCR, the TCRdb table keeps only in-frame clones and is missing some. The sample yields around 5,000 clones, around two thirds seen once. Sequencing used cultured CD8+ T cells derived from PBMCs. The receptors were sampled from a male donor with HIV. Each CDR3 is given with its conserved first and last residue. Each record gives: D gene, J gene, clone size, V gene, CDR3 protein, CDR3 DNA. A D gene is named only where the DNA matches it firmly. The size of a clone is reported for some rows only, either as once, few or many, or as a class for expanded clones.

.,TRBJ2-7,few,TRBV7-9,CASSYQGVHEQYF,TGTGCCAGCAGCTATCAGGGTGTCCACGAGCAGTACTTC
TRBD1,TRBJ2-1,.,TRBV18,CASSPTGQGHNEQFF,TGTGCCAGCTCACCAACAGGACAGGGGCACAATGAGCAGTTCTTC
TRBD1,TRBJ2-3,.,TRBV29-1,CSAEGTGAGDTQYF,TGCAGCGCCGAGGGGACAGGGGCAGGTGATACGCAGTATTTT
TRBD2,TRBJ2-3,.,TRBV6-4,CASSDATSGGSDTQYF,TGTGCCAGCAGTGACGCGACTAGCGGGGGGTCAGATACGCAGTATTTT
TRBD1,TRBJ2-2,.,TRBV5-6,CASSFGTGDITGELFF,TGTGCCAGCAGCTTTGGGACAGGGGATATCACCGGGGAGCTGTTTTTT
TRBD2,TRBJ2-1,.,TRBV6-4,CASSETSGDQDEQFF,TGTGCCAGCAGTGAAACTAGCGGGGACCAGGATGAGCAGTTCTTC
.,TRBJ2-1,.,TRBV7-1,CASSLDGASEQFF,TGTGCCAGCAGCTTAGACGGTGCCAGTGAGCAGTTCTTC
TRBD2,TRBJ2-5,.,TRBV9,CASSAQGGLPETQYF,TGTGCCAGCAGCGCTCAGGGAGGGCTACCAGAGACCCAGTACTTC
.,TRBJ1-2,.,TRBV6-1,CASSRGGDSPLGYTF,TGTGCCAGTTCGCGGGGAGGGGATTCGCCCTTGGGCTACACCTTC
.,TRBJ2-2,.,TRBV6-4,CASSDIGITPSGTGELFF,TGTGCCAGCAGTGACATAGGGATAACCCCGTCGGGCACCGGGGAGCTGTTTTTT
TRBD2,TRBJ2-7,.,TRBV7-6,CASSLGTRGDEQYF,TGTGCCAGCAGCTTAGGGACTAGAGGCGACGAGCAGTACTTC
.,TRBJ1-5,.,TRBV11-2,CASSLDQRQPQHF,TGTGCCAGCAGCTTAGATCAACGGCAGCCCCAGCATTTT
.,TRBJ1-1,.,TRBV11-2,CASSLANSGTEAFF,TGTGCCAGCAGCTTAGCAAACTCGGGTACTGAAGCTTTCTTT
.,TRBJ2-3,.,TRBV15,CATSRGGTDTQYF,TGTGCCACCAGCAGAGGGGGAACAGATACGCAGTATTTT
TRBD1,TRBJ2-1,.,TRBV11-3,CASSTDRDNEQFF,TGTGCCAGCAGCACAGACAGGGACAATGAGCAGTTCTTC
.,TRBJ2-7,.,TRBV27,CASGPTVVYEQYF,TGTGCCAGCGGACCCACAGTTGTATACGAGCAGTACTTC
TRBD1,TRBJ1-3,.,TRBV2,CASSDPDRGGGNTIYF,TGTGCCAGCAGTGACCCCGACAGGGGCGGCGGAAACACCATATATTTT
.,TRBJ2-7,.,TRBV7-9,CASSRTTGTYEQYF,TGTGCCAGCAGCCGAACGACAGGCACCTACGAGCAGTACTTC
.,TRBJ2-1,.,TRBV9,CASSAPRNNEQFF,TGTGCCAGCAGCGCCCCAAGGAACAATGAGCAGTTCTTC
.,TRBJ2-7,.,TRBV13,CASSLGGDTYEQYF,TGTGCCAGCAGCTTAGGGGGGGATACTTACGAGCAGTACTTC
.,TRBJ2-2,.,TRBV2,CASLVPEKGGRTGELFF,TGTGCCAGCCTCGTCCCCGAGAAAGGGGGTCGCACCGGGGAGCTGTTTTTT
.,TRBJ1-2,.,TRBV2,CAPRAGLDYGYTF,TGTGCCCCGAGGGCAGGGCTTGACTATGGCTACACCTTC
TRBD1,TRBJ1-1,.,TRBV9,CASSAGQGATEAFF,TGTGCCAGCAGCGCCGGACAGGGGGCCACTGAAGCTTTCTTT
TRBD1,TRBJ2-5,.,TRBV28,CASSSPGQESKETQYF,TGTGCCAGCAGTTCCCCGGGACAGGAGAGTAAAGAGACCCAGTACTTC
.,TRBJ2-1,.,TRBV19,CASSIYHTYNEQFF,TGTGCCAGTAGTATCTATCACACCTACAATGAGCAGTTCTTC
.,TRBJ1-4,.,TRBV29-1,CSVPAPMEDEKLFF,TGCAGCGTCCCGGCACCCATGGAGGACGAAAAACTGTTTTTT
.,TRBJ2-7,few,TRBV6-1,CASSEAEEYEQYF,TGTGCCAGCAGTGAAGCAGAGGAGTACGAGCAGTACTTC
.,TRBJ1-5,.,TRBV7-8,CASSLTQVGAGQPQHF,TGTGCCAGCAGTCTTACCCAGGTCGGGGCAGGGCAGCCCCAGCATTTT
.,TRBJ1-4,.,TRBV6-5,CASSYLSVGVEELFF,TGTGCCAGCAGTTACCTCAGTGTGGGAGTCGAAGAACTGTTTTTT
.,TRBJ2-7,.,TRBV19,CASSEDYNYEQYF,TGTGCCAGTAGTGAGGACTATAACTACGAGCAGTACTTC
TRBD1,TRBJ1-6,few,TRBV13,CASSSWTGNSPLHF,TGTGCCAGCAGCTCGTGGACAGGGAATTCACCCCTCCACTTT
.,TRBJ2-7,few,TRBV5-6,CASSEQGEQYF,TGTGCCAGCAGCGAGCAGGGCGAGCAGTACTTC
.,TRBJ1-2,once,TRBV6-6,CASSYSGRPLRGYTF,TGTGCCAGCAGTTACTCTGGGCGGCCCTTACGTGGCTACACCTTC
TRBD1,TRBJ1-4,.,TRBV5-1,CASSSGTGPEKLFF,TGCGCCAGCAGCTCCGGGACAGGGCCTGAAAAACTGTTTTTT
.,TRBJ1-1,.,TRBV11-3,CASSLGRDGGTEAFF,TGTGCCAGCAGCTTAGGCAGGGACGGCGGCACTGAAGCTTTCTTT
.,TRBJ1-5,.,TRBV2,CASSGLGGWTYSNQPQHF,TGTGCCAGCAGCGGCCTTGGCGGGTGGACCTATAGCAATCAGCCCCAGCATTTT
TRBD1,TRBJ1-2,few,TRBV28,CASSRQGDYYGYTF,TGTGCCAGCAGCCGACAGGGGGACTACTATGGCTACACCTTC
TRBD1,TRBJ1-2,.,TRBV9,CASSQDRVNYGYTF,TGTGCCAGCAGCCAGGACAGGGTAAACTATGGCTACACCTTC
.,TRBJ2-7,.,TRBV30,CAWNRKGEQYF,TGTGCCTGGAACCGAAAGGGCGAGCAGTACTTC
.,TRBJ2-7,.,TRBV6-5,CASSPGDYEQYF,TGTGCCAGCAGTCCAGGGGACTACGAGCAGTACTTC
.,TRBJ1-4,.,TRBV9,CASSAGVEGEKLFF,TGTGCCAGCAGCGCGGGGGTGGAAGGAGAAAAACTGTTTTTT
TRBD2,TRBJ2-3,.,TRBV7-8,CASSYAFGGDLTDTQYF,TGTGCCAGCAGCTACGCCTTTGGGGGGGACCTCACAGATACGCAGTATTTT
.,TRBJ1-5,.,TRBV6-1,CASSAEGIANQPQHF,TGTGCCAGCAGTGCGGAGGGGATAGCCAATCAGCCCCAGCATTTT
.,TRBJ1-1,few,TRBV20-1,CSARAHTEAFF,TGCAGTGCTCGAGCCCACACTGAAGCTTTCTTT
TRBD1,TRBJ2-7,.,TRBV28,CASSLRTGADYEQYF,TGTGCCAGCAGTTTAAGGACAGGGGCGGACTACGAGCAGTACTTC